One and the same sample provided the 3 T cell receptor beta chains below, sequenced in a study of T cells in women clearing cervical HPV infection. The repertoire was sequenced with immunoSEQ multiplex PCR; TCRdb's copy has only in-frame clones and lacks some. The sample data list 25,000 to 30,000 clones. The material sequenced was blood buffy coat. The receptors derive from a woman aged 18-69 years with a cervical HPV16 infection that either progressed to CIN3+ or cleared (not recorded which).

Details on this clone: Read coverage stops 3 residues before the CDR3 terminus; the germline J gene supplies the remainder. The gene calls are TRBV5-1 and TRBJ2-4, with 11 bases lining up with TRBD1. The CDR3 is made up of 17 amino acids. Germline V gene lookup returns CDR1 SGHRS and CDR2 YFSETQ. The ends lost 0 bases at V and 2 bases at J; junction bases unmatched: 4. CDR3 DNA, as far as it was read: TGCGCCAGCAGCTTGGGGACAGGGGGCCTTCCCAAAAACATT. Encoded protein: CASSLGTGGLPKNI. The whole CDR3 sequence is CASSLGTGGLPKNIQYF.

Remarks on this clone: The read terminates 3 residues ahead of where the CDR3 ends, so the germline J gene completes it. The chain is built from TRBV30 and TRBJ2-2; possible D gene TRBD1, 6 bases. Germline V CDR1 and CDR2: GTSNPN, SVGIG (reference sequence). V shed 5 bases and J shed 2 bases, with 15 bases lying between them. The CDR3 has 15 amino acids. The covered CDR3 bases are TGTGCCTGGTTTGTCCGGGACACCAACACCGGGGAG. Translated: CAWFVRDTNTGE. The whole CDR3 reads CAWFVRDTNTGELFF.

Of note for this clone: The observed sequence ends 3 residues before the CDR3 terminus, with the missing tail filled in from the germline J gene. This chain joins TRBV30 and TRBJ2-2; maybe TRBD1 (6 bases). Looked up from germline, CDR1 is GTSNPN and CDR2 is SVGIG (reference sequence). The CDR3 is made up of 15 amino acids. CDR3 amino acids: CAWSVAYRVDSPLFF. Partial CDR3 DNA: TGTGCCTGGAGTGTAGCGTACAGGGTAGATTCACCG. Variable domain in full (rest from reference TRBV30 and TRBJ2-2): SQTIHQWPATLVQPVGSPLSLECTVEGTSNPNLYWYRQAAGRGLQLLFYSVGIGQISSEVPQNLSASRPQDRQFILSSKKLLLSDSGFYLCAWSVAYRVDSPLFFGEGSRLTVL.